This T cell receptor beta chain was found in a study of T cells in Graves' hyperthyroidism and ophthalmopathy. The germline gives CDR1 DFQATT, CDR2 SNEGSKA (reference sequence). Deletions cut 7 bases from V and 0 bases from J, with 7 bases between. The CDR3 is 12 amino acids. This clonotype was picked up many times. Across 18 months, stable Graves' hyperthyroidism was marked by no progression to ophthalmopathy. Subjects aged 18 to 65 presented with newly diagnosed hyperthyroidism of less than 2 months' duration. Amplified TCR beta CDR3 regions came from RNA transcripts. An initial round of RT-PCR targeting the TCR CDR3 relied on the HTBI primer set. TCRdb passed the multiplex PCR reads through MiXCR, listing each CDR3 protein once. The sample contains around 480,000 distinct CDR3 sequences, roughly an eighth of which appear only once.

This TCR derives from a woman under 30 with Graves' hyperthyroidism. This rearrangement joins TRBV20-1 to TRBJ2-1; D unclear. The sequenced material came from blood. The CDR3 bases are TGCAGTGGGGATAGCTCCTACAATGAGCAGTTCTTC. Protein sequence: CSGDSSYNEQFF.